The TCR beta chain under discussion was sequenced for a study of post-analysis software for immune sequencing data. Sequencing libraries made from TCR beta cDNA carried unique molecular identifiers. TCRdb recomputed calls from the PCR reads with MiXCR, one row per CDR3 protein. The sample consists of just over 250,000 distinct CDR3 sequences, 35% to 40% of them appearing once. Turning to this clonotype: The antigen remains undetermined.

Notes on the study in general: Included in a set of a few TRBV segments more frequent in patients than controls were TRBV5-6, TRBV5-1 and TRBV20-1.

CDR1 and CDR2 (germline): SGHTA, FQGNSA. The ends were cut back, 5 bases at V and 7 bases at J, with 12 bases in the middle. CDR3 length: 13 amino acids. The sequence was obtained from a girl aged 5 to 17 with multiple sclerosis. The chain uses TRBV7-2 and TRBJ2-1; unclear D gene. The sample was blood. CDR3 nucleotides: TGTGCCAGCAGCATCAAGGGTGGGAATGAGCAGTTCTTC. Its protein product is CASSIKGGNEQFF.